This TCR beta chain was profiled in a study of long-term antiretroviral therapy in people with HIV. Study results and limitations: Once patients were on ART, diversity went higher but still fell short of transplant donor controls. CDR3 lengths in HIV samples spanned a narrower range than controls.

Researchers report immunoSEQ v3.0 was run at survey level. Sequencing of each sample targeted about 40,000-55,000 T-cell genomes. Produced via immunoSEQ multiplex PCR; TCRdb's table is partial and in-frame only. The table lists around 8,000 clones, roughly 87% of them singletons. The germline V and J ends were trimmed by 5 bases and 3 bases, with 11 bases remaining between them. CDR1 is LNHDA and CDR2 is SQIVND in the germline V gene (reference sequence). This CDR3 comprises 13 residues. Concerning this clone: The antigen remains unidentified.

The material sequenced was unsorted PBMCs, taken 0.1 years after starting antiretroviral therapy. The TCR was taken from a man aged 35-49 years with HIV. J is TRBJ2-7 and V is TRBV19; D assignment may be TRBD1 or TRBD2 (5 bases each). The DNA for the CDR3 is TGTGCCAGTAGTGCACCTGGGGGCTACGAGCAGTACTTC. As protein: CASSAPGGYEQYF.